This T cell receptor (beta chain) was identified during a study of siplizumab effects on memory and regulatory T cells. Per the germline V gene, CDR1 is KGHSH and CDR2 is LQKENI. Trimming took off 3 bases at V and 10 bases at J, with 12 bases between the two ends. The CDR3 covers 12 residues. Study-wide points: Siplizumab significantly reduced alloreactive sequences traceable to unstimulated CD4+ memory cells. Assignment to unstimulated subsets succeeded for only a minor fraction of the alloreactive clones. Where siplizumab was present, mappable alloreactive CD4+ clones averaged almost 70% Treg-derived, compared with around 27% in controls. Both greater diversity than memory cells and a major contribution to the alloresponse seemed to characterize naive T cells.

A note on this clone: Its specificity is unknown.

Sequenced by immunoSEQ multiplex PCR; TCRdb stores in-frame clones only, minus some. The sample shows around 110,000 clones, about 94% of them seen only once. Sequencing was performed on non-Treg CD4+ T cells sorted from blood. This sequence was found in a human donor in good health. The chain recombines TRBV18 with TRBJ1-1, with D possibly being TRBD1 (5 bases). This chain's CDR3 is CASSPREERAFF. The CDR3 DNA reads as TGTGCCAGCTCACCCAGGGAGGAGAGAGCTTTCTTT.